These 15 T cell receptor beta chains came from one sample sequenced in a study of graft-versus-host responses after intestinal transplantation (dated by TCRdb to the early 2020s). Library creation used the immunoSEQ multiplex PCR assay. The table comes from immuneACCESS by way of TCRdb, which keeps in-frame sequences with V and J called. Part of the clones is missing from these tables; in studies checked, under half for an unresolved V gene and the rest for unknown reasons. This sample has fewer than 30,000 clones in its table, and 75% to 90% of those were observed once. Of the sample, around 0.91% is held by the ten largest clones. The source material was PBMCs, sampled just over 450 days after intestinal transplant. These TCRs come from a human patient who received an intestinal transplant, so some T cells may come from the graft donor.

This chain uses TRBV28 with TRBJ1-1, with 7 positions matching TRBD1. The CDR3 contains 14 residues. V lost 2 bases to trimming and J lost 4 bases; unmatched junction nucleotides: 4. Germline CDR1 MDHEN, CDR2 SYDVKM. The CDR3 loop reads CASSLRGPGTEAFF. The CDR3 DNA is TGTGCCAGCAGTTTAAGGGGGCCGGGCACTGAAGCTTTCTTT.

This rearrangement joins TRBV10-1 to TRBJ2-7; 7 nucleotides align to TRBD2. CDR3 length: 16 amino acids. CDR1 and CDR2 from the germline V gene are WNHNN and SYGVQD (reference sequence). The ends lost 0 bases at V and 1 base at J; junction bases unmatched: 6. The CDR3: CASSESFGEGSYEQYF. The CDR3 bases are TGCGCCAGCAGTGAGTCCTTTGGGGAGGGGTCCTACGAGCAGTACTTC.

The sample holds a few counts of this clone. The chain is built from TRBV28 and TRBJ2-7; 7 bases align to TRBD2. V dropped 3 bases and J dropped 8; count of bases not matched to a gene: 16. Germline loops: CDR1 MDHEN, CDR2 SYDVKM. The CDR3 is made up of 16 amino acids. The CDR3 sequence: CASSFPPGGWDVKQYF. CDR3 nucleotide sequence: TGTGCCAGCAGTTTTCCTCCCGGGGGGTGGGACGTGAAGCAGTACTTC. Full variable domain (remainder filled in from reference TRBV28 and TRBJ2-7): DVKVTQSSRYLVKRTGEKVFLECVQDMDHENMFWYRQDPGLGLRLIYFSYDVKMKEKGDIPEGYSVSREKKERFSLILESASTNQTSMYLCASSFPPGGWDVKQYFGPGTRLTVT.

This CDR3 is CASSLRLAGGKNIQYF. CDR3 coding DNA: TGTGCCAGCAGCTTGAGGCTAGCGGGCGGCAAAAACATTCAGTACTTC. The genes are TRBV13 and TRBJ2-4; TRBD2 aligns across 8 bases. Germline CDR1 PRHDT, CDR2 FYEKMQ (reference sequence). CDR3 length: 16 amino acids. Germline trimming cut 3 bases from V and 3 bases from J; bases unmatched to any gene: 7. Full variable domain (remainder filled in from reference TRBV13 and TRBJ2-4): AAGVIQSPRHLIKEKRETATLKCYPIPRHDTVYWYQQGPGQDPQFLISFYEKMQSDKGSIPDRFSAQQFSDYHSELNMSSLELGDSALYFCASSLRLAGGKNIQYFGAGTRLSVL.

For the CDR3, the DNA is TGTGCCAGTAGTATCCTTTGGTCCAACCCCTACGAGCAGTACTTC. Translated, it gives CASSILWSNPYEQYF. The chain recombines TRBV19 with TRBJ2-7, with no clear D. The CDR3 is 15 residues long. The V end was cut by 3 bases, the J end by 2 bases, with 14 bases between. CDR1 and CDR2 from the germline V gene are LNHDA and SQIVND (reference sequence).

This chain connects TRBV18 to TRBJ1-2, with TRBD1 as a possible D gene (5 bases). The CDR3 totals 15 residues. CDR1 KGHSH and CDR2 LQKENI come from the germline V gene. Trimming pared 2 bases from V and 4 bases from J, leaving 14 bases between. CDR3 coding DNA: TGTGCCAGCTCACCATACGACAGTTGGGGCTATGGCTACACCTTC. It specifies CASSPYDSWGYGYTF.

The chain employs TRBV5-1 and TRBJ1-2, with unresolved D. The CDR3 extends over 16 amino acids. V was pared by 4 bases and J by 7 bases, with 23 bases between. Germline V gene sequence: CDR1 SGHRS, CDR2 YFSETQ. The CDR3 sequence: CASSQQGPFPVGGYTF. The CDR3 DNA follows: TGCGCCAGCAGCCAACAAGGACCGTTCCCAGTGGGTGGCTACACCTTC. The full variable domain, with the rest looked up from reference TRBV5-1 and TRBJ1-2, is KAGVTQTPRYLIKTRGQQVTLSCSPISGHRSVSWYQQTPGQGLQFLFEYFSETQRNKGNFPGRFSGRQFSNSRSEMNVSTLELGDSALYLCASSQQGPFPVGGYTFGSGTRLTVV.

This chain connects TRBV25-1 to TRBJ2-7, with D possibly called TRBD1 or TRBD2 (5 bases each). Trimming took off 0 bases at V and 3 bases at J, with 12 bases between the two ends. CDR1 is MGHDK and CDR2 is SYGVNS in the germline V gene. This CDR3 has 15 residues. The CDR3 DNA is TGTGCCAGCAGTGAATATTGGGACGGGAACTACGAGCAGTACTTC. Residues: CASSEYWDGNYEQYF.

The chain couples TRBV5-1 to TRBJ2-2; 9 nucleotides align to TRBD2. The CDR3 is made up of 15 amino acids. The V and J ends lost 2 bases and 4 bases, in that order; junction bases with no gene match: 3. Germline values: CDR1 SGHRS, CDR2 YFSETQ. The CDR3 sequence is CASSFSGSGTGELFF. The CDR3 DNA reads TGCGCCAGCAGCTTTAGCGGGAGCGGCACCGGGGAGCTGTTTTTT.

The rearrangement links TRBV4-1 to TRBJ2-1, with D possibly matching TRBD2 (5 bases). The CDR3 runs to 14 residues. V shed 7 bases and J shed 4 bases, with 14 bases lying between them. Germline V gives CDR1 MGHRA, CDR2 YSYEKL. The CDR3 DNA is TGCGCCAGCAAAATCCCGGGAAGGTACAATGAGCAGTTCTTC. Its translation: CASKIPGRYNEQFF.

This CDR3 reads CASTPGLGQETQYF. The DNA of the CDR3 is TGTGCCAGCACTCCGGGACTGGGGCAAGAGACCCAGTACTTC. This chain links TRBV6-1 with TRBJ2-5, with D maybe TRBD2 (6 bases). Germline V CDR1 and CDR2: MNHNS, SASEGT. The CDR3 has 14 residues. Trimming cost V 7 bases and J 2 bases, with 14 bases left between them.

This chain links TRBV28 with TRBJ1-2, with D possibly being TRBD1 (6 bases). CDR1 is MDHEN and CDR2 is SYDVKM in the germline V gene. The CDR3 spans 15 residues. Trimming cost V 4 bases and J 4 bases, with 16 bases left between them. CDR3 sequence: CASSSYTGTLYGYTF. CDR3 DNA sequence: TGTGCCAGCAGTTCCTACACAGGGACTCTCTATGGCTACACCTTC.

The chain employs TRBV19 and TRBJ1-2; no clear D. The germline V gene encodes CDR1 LNHDA and CDR2 SQIVND (reference sequence). The V end lost 3 bases, the J end lost 2 bases, and 13 bases lay between the germline ends. This CDR3 spans 15 amino acids. CDR3 region: CASSIMSVTNYGYTF. The DNA for the CDR3 is TGTGCCAGTAGTATTATGTCTGTCACCAACTATGGCTACACCTTC.

The CDR3 sequence is CASSPSASLDEQFF. DNA for the CDR3: TGTGCCAGCTCACCGAGTGCCTCTTTGGATGAGCAGTTCTTC. The chain couples TRBV18 to TRBJ2-1; no clear D gene. The CDR3 is 14 amino acids. Germline CDR1 reads KGHSH; CDR2 reads LQKENI. V shed 3 bases and J shed 8 bases, with 14 bases lying between them.

In regard to this clone: Because it lacks the conserved phenylalanine or tryptophan at the end, this CDR3 is likely a read error. The chain couples TRBV11-3 to TRBJ2-7; D not resolved. Trimming cost V 3 bases and J 2 bases, with 8 bases left between them. The CDR3 contains 13 residues. Germline V gene sequence: CDR1 SGHNT, CDR2 YENEEA. CDR3 bases: TGTGCCAGCAGCTTGGGCGCAACCTACGAGCAGTACCTC. Translated, it gives CASSLGATYEQYL.